This TCR beta chain was found in a study of blood T cell repertoires in COVID-19. About the study: T cells, B-cell-depleted T cells, or PBMCs provided the cDNA or gDNA that served as material.

In the original analysis: Researchers report that nucleated cell counts were estimated from reference gene primer amplification. Repertoires were generated with immunoSEQ multiplex PCR, while TCRdb's copy carries only in-frame clones and drops some. The DNA gave D and trimming, while V, J and clone size come from that table. This table holds 140,000 to 150,000 clones, 81% found once. Germline CDR1 reads SGHRS; CDR2 reads YFSETQ. The trim removed 4 bases at V and 6 bases at J, leaving 6 bases unmatched. The CDR3 covers 14 residues. Specimen: peripheral blood. The TCR was taken from a human donor with acute or convalescent COVID-19. The donor label of this sample is uncertain. The chain recombines TRBV5-1 with TRBJ2-4; TRBD1 matches 8 bases. The DNA of the CDR3 is TGCGCCAGCAGCAAGGACAGGGAAGGAAACATTCAGTACTTC. Translated: CASSKDREGNIQYF. Variable domain in full (rest from reference TRBV5-1 and TRBJ2-4): KAGVTQTPRYLIKTRGQQVTLSCSPISGHRSVSWYQQTPGQGLQFLFEYFSETQRNKGNFPGRFSGRQFSNSRSEMNVSTLELGDSALYLCASSKDREGNIQYFGAGTRLSVL.